The clone carrying this T cell receptor (beta chain) was picked up many times. The antigen is undetermined. This entry comes from a study of post-analysis software for immune sequencing data. Overall study results and limits: TRBV5-6, TRBV5-1 and TRBV20-1 belonged to a set of roughly five TRBV segments that were more frequent in patients than controls. Controls' normalized Chao1 diversity significantly exceeded that of multiple sclerosis patients.

V lost 3 bases and J 0 bases, leaving 13 bases between the germline ends. Germline V CDR1 and CDR2: SGHRS, YFSETQ. The CDR3 sequence is 17 residues long. Every TCR beta cDNA library bore unique molecular identifiers. Using its own MiXCR run on the PCR reads, TCRdb lists one record per CDR3 protein. Of around 250,000 distinct CDR3 sequences in the sample, less than 40% were seen once. The sequence derives from a girl between 5 and 17 years old with multiple sclerosis. Source material: blood. The V call is TRBV5-1, the J call TRBJ2-6; D is unresolved. CDR3 bases: TGCGCCAGCAGCTCAAAAGTATCTTTCTCTGGGGCCAACGTCCTGACTTTC. Its translation is CASSSKVSFSGANVLTF.